This paragraph covers one T cell receptor (beta chain) sequence. What antigen it recognizes has not been identified. Per-base quality was not reported, and no clone a single base away is much larger than it. This entry belongs to a study of OX40 agonist ivuxolimab in advanced cancers. About the investigation overall: Ivuxolimab was an agonistic, fully human IgG2 monoclonal antibody directed against OX40 (CD134), a costimulatory receptor. Peripheral TCRbeta sequencing was intended to test whether TCR sequence diversity was altered and clonal T-cell expansion was caused by ivuxolimab. Partial responses occurred in three dose-escalation patients: two with cutaneous melanoma and one with hepatocellular carcinoma. A male proportion of roughly 80% and a mean age of approximately 60 years, ranging from about 20 to 79, were recorded for the dose-escalation cohort. Intravenous ivuxolimab was administered to patients every 2 weeks at six dose levels: 0.01, 0.1, 0.3, 1.5, 3 and 10 mg/kg. The paper reports the monotherapy dose-escalation portion (N of about 50 patients) of the phase I ivuxolimab trial. Prior anti-PD-1, anti-PD-L1 or anti-CTLA-4 therapy was permitted, and checkpoint inhibitors had been received by approximately 39% of dose-escalation patients. Of the approximately 54 dose-escalation patients, hepatocellular carcinoma was present in 19, melanoma in approximately 15, renal cell carcinoma in 9 and head and neck cancer in 9.

From the cysteine through the phenylalanine, the CDR3 covers 16 amino acids. This entry keeps only the CDR3 DNA: 48 bases, framed from base 1. Trimmed from V: 4 bases; trimmed from J: 4 bases; junction bases lacking a gene match: 7. CDR1 and CDR2 were assigned from the germline V gene as SGHRS and YFSETQ. The trial excluded patients who had a history of autoimmune disease or who were on systemic immunosuppression. Peripheral blood for TCR sequencing was drawn from every dose cohort at baseline, at cycle 4 day 1 and at cycle 7 day 1. Samples were obtained from an open-label, multicenter, first-in-human phase I dose-escalation trial of ivuxolimab. The trial enrolled adults with locally advanced or metastatic head and neck squamous cell, hepatocellular, melanoma or renal cell carcinoma. Before TCR sequencing, CD4+ T cells and CD8+ T cells were sorted from peripheral blood as separate populations. The study at large found these results: The antigen specificity of the clonally expanded peripheral T cells was not determined. Low levels of normalized T-cell clonal expansion were also seen in some patients who did not respond. After ivuxolimab, expanded clones were on average more numerous among CD8+ T cells than among CD4+ T cells. Partial responders in the 0.1-3.0 mg/kg groups had among the lowest normalized peripheral clonal expansion, especially among CD8+ T cells. Clonal expansion of both CD4+ and CD8+ blood T cells was observed from baseline to week 6 at doses 0.1 to 3.0 mg/kg.

Genomic DNA was isolated from the sorted cells so that the TCRbeta CDR3 region could be sequenced. TCRbeta CDR3 regions were sequenced using the immunoSEQ Assay. The clones in this table, taken by TCRdb from immuneACCESS, are in-frame only. Not every clone is retained; where verified, under half of the shortfall comes from an unresolved V gene, and the cause of the rest is unknown. The sample has approximately 74,000 clones on record, around 90% of them singletons. 0.5% to 0.55% of the sample belongs to the ten largest clones. The chain was built from TRBV5-1 and TRBJ2-1; TRBD2 fits 11 bases in the junction. The TCR sequence derives from an adult with an advanced solid tumor such as melanoma, head and neck, liver or kidney cancer. Sample: CD4+ or CD8+ T cells sorted from blood, taken in a trial of the OX40 agonist ivuxolimab. The DNA reads as follows: TGCGCCAGCAGCCGACCCGGGACTAGCGGATACAATGAGCAGTTCTTC. This translates into CASSRPGTSGYNEQFF.